One and the same sample provided the 24 T cell receptor beta chains below, sequenced in a study of human T cells and chemical hapten exposure. The authors' total RNA extraction used unfractionated whole blood. One entry per CDR3 protein, called by TCRdb with MiXCR from the 5' RACE reads. The table lists about 81,000 distinct CDR3 sequences, approximately 15% of them singletons. Source of these receptors: a female donor in good health.

This clonotype occurred a few times. The chain links TRBV7-2 to TRBJ1-1; 7 bases match TRBD1. The junction had 5 bases not matched to a gene; V was cut back by 8 bases and J by 2 bases. This CDR3 contains 13 residues. Germline CDR1 and CDR2: SGHTA and FQGNSA. For the CDR3, the DNA is TGTGCCAGCGGGTGGGACAGCAACACTGAAGCTTTCTTT. Amino acids: CASGWDSNTEAFF.

This clonotype was found a few times. V gene TRBV2 combines with J gene TRBJ2-3; TRBD2 might be the D (6 bases). This CDR3 spans 13 amino acids. The germline V and J ends were trimmed by 6 bases and 2 bases, with 9 bases remaining between them. Germline assignment: CDR1 SNHLY and CDR2 FYNNEI. CDR3 protein: CASRGGVTDTQYF. The DNA of the CDR3 is TGTGCCAGCAGGGGGGGAGTCACAGATACGCAGTATTTT.

This clonotype appeared a few times. The rearrangement uses TRBV2 and TRBJ2-4; D gene unclear. V lost 10 bases to trimming and J lost 4 bases, with 14 bases between them. The CDR3 contains 13 residues. The germline V gene has CDR1 SNHLY and CDR2 FYNNEI. The CDR3 loop reads CATLVAGKNIQYF. CDR3 coding DNA: TGTGCCACCCTAGTGGCAGGAAAAAACATTCAGTACTTC.

The chain couples TRBV5-4 to TRBJ1-1; TRBD1 might be the D (6 bases). Germline V gene sequence: CDR1 SGHNT, CDR2 YYREEE (reference sequence). The CDR3 covers 15 residues. Trimming pared 4 bases from V and 4 bases from J, leaving 17 bases between. The CDR3 is CASSPQGFSGTEAFF. The CDR3 DNA reads TGTGCCAGCAGCCCACAGGGTTTTTCAGGCACTGAAGCTTTCTTT.

This clonotype was observed a few times. This chain joins TRBV3-1 and TRBJ2-7; a possible D gene is TRBD2 (6 bases). Per the germline V gene, CDR1 is LGHDT and CDR2 is YNNKEL (reference sequence). This CDR3 has 16 amino acids. Trimming took 0 bases from V and 0 from J, leaving 12 bases between them. DNA of the CDR3: TGTGCCAGCAGCCAAGAATGGGAGGCCGGCTCCTACGAGCAGTACTTC. This gives the protein CASSQEWEAGSYEQYF.

The J gene is TRBJ2-7, the V gene TRBV6-2 or TRBV6-3; D not resolved. Deletions cut 6 bases from V and 2 bases from J, with 11 bases between. Germline V gene data show CDR1 as MNHEY and CDR2 as SVGEGT. This CDR3 spans 13 amino acids. CDR3 in DNA: TGTGCCAGCAGATTTTACCCGACCTACGAGCAGTACTTC. Translation gives CASRFYPTYEQYF.

This clonotype was counted only a few times. This CDR3 reads CASSKRRRQFF. In DNA form, the CDR3 reads TGTGCCAGTAGTAAGCGTAGGCGGCAGTTCTTC. J is TRBJ2-1 and V is TRBV19; no reliable D call. This CDR3 is built from 11 residues. The germline V and J ends were trimmed by 4 bases and 12 bases, with 10 bases remaining between them. Germline CDR1 LNHDA, CDR2 SQIVND (reference sequence).

The chain carries TRBV5-5 and TRBJ1-1; perhaps TRBD1 as D (6 bases). Germline CDR1 is SGHKS and CDR2 is YYEKEE (reference sequence). The CDR3 loop spans 15 amino acids. Trimming removed 2 bases from V and 6 bases from J, with 17 bases in between. CDR3 sequence: CASSFLTTGEPEAFF. CDR3 sequence (DNA): TGTGCCAGCAGCTTTCTCACGACAGGAGAACCTGAAGCTTTCTTT. The variable domain in full, with the rest retrieved from reference TRBV5-5 and TRBJ1-1, is DAGVTQSPTHLIKTRGQQVTLRCSPISGHKSVSWYQQVLGQGPQFIFQYYEKEERGRGNFPDRFSARQFPNYSSELNVNALLLGDSALYLCASSFLTTGEPEAFFGQGTRLTVV.

This clonotype appeared a few times. The chain uses TRBV3-1 and TRBJ2-5; D is undetermined. V was shortened by 1 base and J by 7 bases, with 10 bases between the two germline ends. This CDR3 region has 13 residues. CDR1 and CDR2 (germline): LGHDT, YNNKEL (reference sequence). CDR3 sequence: CASSQVVLGTQYF. The CDR3 nucleotides read TGTGCCAGCAGCCAAGTAGTGCTCGGGACCCAGTACTTC.

The chain uses TRBV7-9 and TRBJ2-1; 8 nucleotides align to TRBD2. This CDR3 region has 18 residues. Germline lookup yields CDR1 SEHNR and CDR2 FQNEAQ (reference sequence). The trim removed 6 bases at V and 1 base at J, leaving 14 bases unmatched. CDR3 DNA sequence: TGTGCCAGCAGTTCAAGCGGGGGAGCGGGGAATTCCTACAATGAGCAGTTCTTC. Its translation is CASSSSGGAGNSYNEQFF.

This clonotype was detected a few times. The chain uses TRBV4-1 and TRBJ2-1; 7 nucleotides agree with TRBD2. Germline-derived CDR1 and CDR2 are MGHRA and YSYEKL. J lost 0 bases, V lost 1 base, and 3 bases had no gene match. This CDR3 spans 16 amino acids. The CDR3, as DNA: TGCGCCAGCAGCCAAGCAGGGAGGGGCTCCTACAATGAGCAGTTCTTC. Translating gives CASSQAGRGSYNEQFF.

In this sample, this clonotype turned up a few times. The chain combines TRBV5-4 with TRBJ2-3, with a tentative D call TRBD1 (5 bases). Germline V CDR1 and CDR2: SGHNT, YYREEE (reference sequence). The ends were cut back, 4 bases at V and 5 bases at J, with 14 bases in the middle. The CDR3 consists of 14 residues. The CDR3 reads CASSLGPGLDTQYF. CDR3 DNA sequence: TGTGCCAGCAGCCTCGGCCCAGGGTTAGATACGCAGTATTTT.

The V call is TRBV6-6, the J call TRBJ2-7; TRBD2 matches at 16 bases. Germline CDR1 reads MNHNY; CDR2 reads SVGAGI (reference sequence). The CDR3 totals 14 residues. Unmatched junction bases numbered 8, after V lost 11 bases and J lost 7 bases. The CDR3 region has the DNA TGTGCCTGGGGACTAGCGGGGGGGCCAAGGGAGCAGTACTTC. Residues: CAWGLAGGPREQYF.

This clonotype came up a few times. This rearrangement joins TRBV27 to TRBJ2-5; the match to TRBD1 covers 7 bases. Unmatched junction bases numbered 7, after V lost 5 bases and J lost 1 base. This CDR3 is 15 amino acids long. CDR1 is MNHEY, CDR2 SMNVEV, per germline (reference sequence). The CDR3 loop is CASSGDSGTQETQYF. The CDR3 nucleotides are TGTGCCAGCAGTGGGGACAGCGGAACCCAAGAGACCCAGTACTTC.

This clonotype came up once. This chain joins TRBV9 and TRBJ2-7, with D unclear. Trimming pared 0 bases from V and 2 bases from J, leaving 9 bases between. The CDR3 is 14 amino acids. The germline gives CDR1 SGDLS, CDR2 YYNGEE. CDR3 sequence: CASSVGAGAYEQYF. The DNA for the CDR3 is TGTGCCAGCAGCGTAGGGGCCGGAGCCTACGAGCAGTACTTC.

This clonotype was detected a few times. This chain joins TRBV5-1 and TRBJ1-1, with D uncertain. Germline CDR1 and CDR2: SGHRS and YFSETQ. Deletions cut 0 bases from V and 0 bases from J, with 6 bases between. This CDR3 comprises 14 residues. The CDR3 loop is CASSLEPMNTEAFF. The CDR3 nucleotides are TGCGCCAGCAGCTTGGAGCCCATGAACACTGAAGCTTTCTTT.

The chain joins TRBV6-6 to TRBJ2-2; tentatively, D is TRBD2 (5 bases). The CDR3 is 15 amino acids. V gave up 0 bases and J gave up 7 bases, with 12 bases separating them. Germline loops: CDR1 MNHNY, CDR2 SVGAGI (reference sequence). CDR3 sequence (DNA): TGTGCCAGCAGTTACTCGAACGCGGGTATCGGGGAGCTGTTTTTT. Translation gives CASSYSNAGIGELFF.

In this sample, this clonotype turned up a few times. This chain joins TRBV3-1 and TRBJ2-1; D is unresolved. V dropped 4 bases and J dropped 1 base, with 8 bases sitting between them. CDR3 length: 14 residues. Germline values: CDR1 LGHDT, CDR2 YNNKEL (reference sequence). In DNA form, the CDR3 reads TGTGCCAGCAGCCCCGCGGCTTCCTACAATGAGCAGTTCTTC. Protein: CASSPAASYNEQFF.

This clonotype came up a few times. The chain recombines TRBV27 with TRBJ2-5; 9 nucleotides match TRBD2. The CDR3 has 15 residues. The V gene's germline CDR1 is MNHEY and CDR2 SMNVEV (reference sequence). V trimming: 2 bases; J trimming: 2 bases; junction bases outside the gene matches: 3. CDR3 loop: CASSLMAGGQETQYF. In nucleotides, the CDR3 is TGTGCCAGCAGTTTAATGGCGGGGGGGCAAGAGACCCAGTACTTC.

This clonotype appeared a few times. The chain links TRBV7-2 to TRBJ1-1; D is undetermined. The CDR3 is 17 amino acids. Trimming removed 1 base at V and 6 bases at J, with 21 bases between. Germline V lookup: CDR1 SGHTA, CDR2 FQGNSA. The CDR3 nucleotides read TGTGCCAGCAGCTTAGACGTATTCGGCAATGTGGCGCCTGAAGCTTTCTTT. This translates into CASSLDVFGNVAPEAFF.

This clonotype appeared a few times. This sequence joins TRBV25-1 and TRBJ2-2; tentatively, D is TRBD2 (5 bases). The CDR3 extends over 14 amino acids. Germline loops: CDR1 MGHDK, CDR2 SYGVNS. Trimming cost V 2 bases and J 5 bases, with 9 bases left between them. Written as DNA, the CDR3 is TGTGCCAGCAGTGAACGGGGAAGTACCGGGGAGCTGTTTTTT. Translation gives CASSERGSTGELFF. Based on the CDR3 plus reference TRBV25-1 and TRBJ2-2, the full variable domain is EADIYQTPRYLVIGTGKKITLECSQTMGHDKMYWYQQDPGMELHLIHYSYGVNSTEKGDLSSESTVSRIRTEHFPLTLESARPSHTSQYLCASSERGSTGELFFGEGSRLTVL.

This clonotype occurred a few times. This chain connects TRBV7-2 to TRBJ1-1; D is uncertain. Per the germline V gene, CDR1 is SGHTA and CDR2 is FQGNSA. This CDR3 is built from 12 residues. Trimming left V 3 bases short and J 5 bases short, with 7 bases between. The CDR3 DNA follows: TGTGCCAGCAGCTTGCGGGAGACTGAAGCTTTCTTT. Its translation is CASSLRETEAFF.

The chain carries TRBV7-2 and TRBJ1-6, with 8 positions matching TRBD1. Looked up from germline, CDR1 is SGHTA and CDR2 is FQGNSA. J was trimmed by 7 bases and V by 3 bases; bases with no gene match: 5. The CDR3 consists of 15 residues. For the CDR3, the DNA is TGTGCCAGCAGCTTGGCAGGGGGCGGGAATTCACCCCTCCACTTT. It yields the protein CASSLAGGGNSPLHF.

This clonotype was seen only a few times. The chain couples TRBV5-1 to TRBJ2-1; D is possibly TRBD2 (6 bases). The germline V and J ends were trimmed by 4 bases and 6 bases, with 20 bases remaining between them. The V gene's germline CDR1 is SGHRS and CDR2 YFSETQ. The CDR3 extends over 16 amino acids. The DNA of the CDR3 is TGCGCCAGCAGCGTGGGACCTACGGGTAGCGGCAATGAGCAGTTCTTC. Its translation: CASSVGPTGSGNEQFF.